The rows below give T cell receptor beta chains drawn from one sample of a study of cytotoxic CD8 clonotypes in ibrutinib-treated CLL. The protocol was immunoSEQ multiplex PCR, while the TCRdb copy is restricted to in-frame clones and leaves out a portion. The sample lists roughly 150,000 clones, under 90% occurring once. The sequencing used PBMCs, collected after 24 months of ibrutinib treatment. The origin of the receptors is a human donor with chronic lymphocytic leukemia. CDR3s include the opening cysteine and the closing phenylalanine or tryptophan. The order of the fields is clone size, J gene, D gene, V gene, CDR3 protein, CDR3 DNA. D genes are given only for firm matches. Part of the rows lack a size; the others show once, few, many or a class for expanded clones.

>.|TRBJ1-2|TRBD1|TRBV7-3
CASSQRTGQSEGYTF
TGTGCCAGCAGCCAGAGGACAGGGCAGTCGGAGGGCTACACCTTC
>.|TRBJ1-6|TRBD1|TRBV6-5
CASSPRGMDSPLHF
TGTGCCAGCAGTCCCAGGGGGATGGATTCACCCCTCCACTTT
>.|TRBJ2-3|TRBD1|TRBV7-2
CASSSRDRQDTQYF
TGTGCCAGCAGCTCCCGGGACAGGCAAGATACGCAGTATTTT
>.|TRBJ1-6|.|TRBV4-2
CASSHTPPNNSPLHF
TGTGCCAGCAGCCATACTCCGCCCAATAATTCACCCCTCCACTTT
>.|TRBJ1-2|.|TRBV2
CASDEGTGGYTF
TGTGCCAGCGATGAGGGAACGGGTGGCTACACCTTC
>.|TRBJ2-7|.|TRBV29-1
CSVAGTRVGQYEQYF
TGCAGCGTGGCGGGGACCCGGGTGGGCCAATACGAGCAGTACTTC
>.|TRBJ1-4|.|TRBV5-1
CASSLEVGQGNEKLFF
TGCGCCAGCAGCTTGGAAGTAGGGCAGGGGAATGAAAAACTGTTTTTT
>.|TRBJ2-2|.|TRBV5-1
CASRTGALTGELFF
TGCGCCAGCAGAACGGGAGCCCTCACCGGGGAGCTGTTTTTT
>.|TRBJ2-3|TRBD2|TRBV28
CASSFSFAGDSDTQYF
TGTGCCAGCAGTTTTTCCTTTGCGGGAGACTCAGATACGCAGTATTTT
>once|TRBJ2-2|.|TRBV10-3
CAISASGGGTGELFF
TGTGCCATCAGTGCTAGCGGAGGGGGAACCGGGGAGCTGTTTTTT
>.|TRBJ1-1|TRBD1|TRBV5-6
CASSSRMGQGATEAFF
TGTGCCAGCAGCTCGCGAATGGGACAGGGGGCCACTGAAGCTTTCTTT
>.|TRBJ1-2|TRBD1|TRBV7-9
CASSFQGAGGYTF
TGTGCCAGCAGCTTCCAGGGGGCGGGTGGCTACACCTTC
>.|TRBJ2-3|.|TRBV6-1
CASSDLDTQYF
TGTGCCAGCAGTGACTTAGATACGCAGTATTTT
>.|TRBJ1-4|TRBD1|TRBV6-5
CASRLTGFSEKLFF
TGTGCCAGCAGACTGACAGGGTTTAGCGAAAAACTGTTTTTT
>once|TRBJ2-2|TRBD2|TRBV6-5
CASSYSRTSGSGELFF
TGTGCCAGCAGTTACTCCCGGACTAGCGGTTCCGGGGAGCTGTTTTTT
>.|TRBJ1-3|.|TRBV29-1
CSVEDPLHGSSGNTIYF
TGCAGCGTTGAAGACCCCTTACACGGTTCCTCTGGAAACACCATATATTTT
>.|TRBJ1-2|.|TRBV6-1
CASSEFTGGYGYTF
TGTGCCAGCAGTGAATTTACTGGAGGCTATGGCTACACCTTC
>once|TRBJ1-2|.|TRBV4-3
CASSQSPGGAWYGYTF
TGCGCCAGCAGCCAATCCCCGGGGGGCGCATGGTATGGCTACACCTTC
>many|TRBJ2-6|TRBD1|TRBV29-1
CSVGQVVAGANVLTF
TGCAGCGTCGGACAGGTCGTTGCTGGGGCCAACGTCCTGACTTTC
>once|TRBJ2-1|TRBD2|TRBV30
CAWSGTSGGYNEQFF
TGTGCCTGGAGTGGGACTAGCGGGGGCTACAATGAGCAGTTCTTC
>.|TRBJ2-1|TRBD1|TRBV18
CASSPGQFKIF
TGTGCCAGCTCACCGGGACAGTTTAAGATCTTC
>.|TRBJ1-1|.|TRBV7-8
CASSLLTATNTEAFF
TGTGCCAGCAGCTTATTAACAGCGACGAACACTGAAGCTTTCTTT
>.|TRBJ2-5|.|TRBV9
CASSVVVVGGAQETQYF
TGTGCCAGCAGCGTAGTTGTGGTAGGGGGGGCCCAAGAGACCCAGTACTTC